Below, 28 T cell receptor beta chains from the same sample are listed, as sequenced in a study of shared clonotypes between healthy human individuals. Sequenced by immunoSEQ multiplex PCR; TCRdb stores in-frame clones only, minus some. Of roughly 2 million clones listed, 95% were seen once; the top ten hold roughly 0.13%. Sample: naive CD4+ T cells sorted from blood. Described subset: CD45RA+ positively selected. The origin of the receptors is a man aged 18 to 29 in good health.

This chain uses TRBV15 with TRBJ2-1, with D possibly TRBD2 on 6 matching bases. The germline CDR1 and CDR2 sequences are LNHNV and YYDKDF (reference sequence). V was pared by 3 bases and J by 4 bases, with 16 bases between. CDR3 length: 16 amino acids. The CDR3 DNA follows: TGTGCCACCAGCAGCGGCTTAGCGGCACTTTACAATGAGCAGTTCTTC. Translating gives CATSSGLAALYNEQFF.

This clone has just one count. The chain combines TRBV7-2 with TRBJ1-1; 8 bases map to TRBD1. Germline loops: CDR1 SGHTA, CDR2 FQGNSA. This CDR3 is 13 amino acids long. Losses at the gene ends were 2 bases for V and 7 bases for J; bases not matched to a gene: 3. The CDR3 region is CASSLQGAGEAFF. The CDR3 region has the DNA TGTGCCAGCAGCTTACAGGGGGCGGGTGAAGCTTTCTTT.

The rearrangement uses TRBV10-1 and TRBJ2-7, with D tentatively TRBD1 or TRBD2 (5 bases each). Germline V lookup: CDR1 WNHNN, CDR2 SYGVQD (reference sequence). The CDR3 is 15 residues long. The V gene lost 4 bases and the J gene lost 2 bases, with 15 bases spanning the gap. The CDR3, as DNA: TGCGCCAGCAGTGCCGGGACGGCAGGTGCCTACGAGCAGTACTTC. This codes for CASSAGTAGAYEQYF.

The V gene is TRBV6-6, the J gene TRBJ1-2, with 8 bases identical to TRBD1. The CDR3 covers 15 residues. Germline V lookup: CDR1 MNHNY, CDR2 SVGAGI (reference sequence). Germline trimming cut 7 bases from V and 3 bases from J; bases unmatched to any gene: 10. The CDR3: CASIGQGPHDYGYTF. The CDR3 bases are TGTGCCAGCATCGGACAGGGTCCCCACGACTATGGCTACACCTTC.

Only one count was recorded for this clone. The chain recombines TRBV6-6 with TRBJ2-2; the D gene could be TRBD1 or TRBD2 (7 bases each). Germline V CDR1 and CDR2: MNHNY, SVGAGI (reference sequence). V lost 7 bases and J lost 2, with 17 bases in between. This CDR3 has 16 residues. CDR3 in DNA: TGTGCCAGCATTCCCTGGGGAGGGGGCAACACCGGGGAGCTGTTTTTT. Translating gives CASIPWGGGNTGELFF.

The V call is TRBV20-1, the J call TRBJ1-1; D not resolved. Trimming stripped 3 bases from V and 10 bases from J, with 6 bases between. The CDR3 extends over 9 amino acids. Germline V gene sequence: CDR1 DFQATT, CDR2 SNEGSKA (reference sequence). CDR3: CSASHIAFF. DNA of the CDR3: TGCAGTGCTAGTCACATAGCTTTCTTT.

The rearrangement joins TRBV27 to TRBJ2-3; D is undetermined. V lost 6 bases and J lost 0, with 13 bases in between. The CDR3 covers 15 residues. The germline V gene encodes CDR1 MNHEY and CDR2 SMNVEV (reference sequence). In DNA, the CDR3 is TGTGCCAGCAGCCGGATTCCACCTAGCACAGATACGCAGTATTTT. Translated: CASSRIPPSTDTQYF.

The chain recombines TRBV4-2 with TRBJ2-2; D is perhaps TRBD2 (7 bases). V was shortened by 0 bases and J by 4 bases, with 12 bases between the two germline ends. Per germline, CDR1 LGHNA and CDR2 YNFKEQ. The length of the CDR3 is 16 residues. CDR3 nucleotide sequence: TGTGCCAGCAGCCAAGATTTGGGGGGGCCCACCGGGGAGCTGTTTTTT. It encodes CASSQDLGGPTGELFF.

The chain has TRBV4-1 and TRBJ2-3; possibly TRBD1 for D (5 bases). CDR1 and CDR2 (germline): MGHRA, YSYEKL. The germline V and J ends were trimmed by 4 bases and 6 bases, with 20 bases remaining between them. The CDR3 extends over 16 amino acids. The CDR3 loop reads CASSPRYTGGSDTQYF. The CDR3 nucleotides read TGCGCCAGCAGCCCAAGATATACAGGTGGTTCCGATACGCAGTATTTT.

For the CDR3, the DNA is TGCGCCAGCAGCCAAGACCCCTGGGACAACTATGGCTACACCTTC. Amino acid sequence: CASSQDPWDNYGYTF. The V gene is TRBV4-3, the J gene TRBJ1-2, with a weak D call TRBD1 (5 bases). V was clipped by 0 bases and J by 2 bases, with 10 bases between them. Germline loops: CDR1 LGHNA, CDR2 YSLEER. The CDR3 runs to 15 residues.

This CDR3 reads CASSPQTGIRAFF. The DNA of the CDR3 is TGTGCCAGCAGTCCCCAGACAGGGATCAGAGCTTTCTTT. The V gene is TRBV6-5, the J gene TRBJ1-1, with TRBD1 matching 7 bases. V was pared by 5 bases and J by 10 bases, with 10 bases of the junction left unmatched. The CDR3 is made up of 13 amino acids. Germline loops: CDR1 MNHEY, CDR2 SVGAGI.

The rearrangement joins TRBV2 to TRBJ2-7; D unresolved. Trimming took 7 bases from V and 6 from J, leaving 13 bases between them. CDR1 is SNHLY, CDR2 FYNNEI, per germline. This CDR3 is 12 amino acids long. DNA for the CDR3: TGTGCCAGCACCCTCAATGGGATCGAGCAGTACTTC. Translation: CASTLNGIEQYF.

The V and J genes are TRBV18 and TRBJ1-5; possibly TRBD1 for D (5 bases). Germline V gives CDR1 KGHSH, CDR2 LQKENI. The CDR3 has 16 residues. Trimming left V 3 bases short and J 7 bases short, with 19 bases between. The CDR3 reads CASSPSPGGLGQPQHF. The CDR3 bases are TGTGCCAGCTCACCCAGCCCCGGGGGGTTGGGGCAGCCCCAGCATTTT.

Comments on this clone: The junction and the germline gene differ at one end; a read error may be behind it. This rearrangement joins TRBV7-7 to TRBJ2-3, with a tentative D call TRBD1 (7 bases). In germline, CDR1 is SSHAT, CDR2 FNYEAQ (reference sequence). The CDR3 runs to 16 residues. The CDR3 nucleotides are TGTGCTAGCAGCCCCCTTGGAGGGGGCCTAGCAGATACGCAGTATTTT. Protein product: CASSPLGGGLADTQYF.

V usage is TRBV7-9 and J usage is TRBJ1-6, with 7 bases lining up with TRBD1. Germline V CDR1 and CDR2: SEHNR, FQNEAQ (reference sequence). V lost 6 bases and J lost 7; bases outside the gene matches: 6. The CDR3 spans 14 residues. CDR3 in amino acids: CASSRTGINSPLHF. CDR3 sequence (DNA): TGTGCCAGCAGTCGGACAGGAATAAATTCACCCCTCCACTTT.

The gene calls are TRBV5-1 and TRBJ2-7; perhaps TRBD2 as D (6 bases). The CDR3 has 13 amino acids. Trimming stripped 2 bases from V and 3 bases from J, with 9 bases between. The germline CDR1 and CDR2 sequences are SGHRS and YFSETQ. The DNA of the CDR3 is TGCGCCAGCAGCTTACTAGCTAACTACGAGCAGTACTTC. Residues: CASSLLANYEQYF.

The chain is built from TRBV9 and TRBJ1-5, with unresolved D. This CDR3 comprises 13 residues. Germline values: CDR1 SGDLS, CDR2 YYNGEE. Trimming took off 0 bases at V and 5 bases at J, with 6 bases between the two ends. CDR3 in DNA: TGTGCCAGCAGCGTAGAGGAGGATCAGCCCCAGCATTTT. Amino acids: CASSVEEDQPQHF.

In regard to this clone: Relative to the germline gene, one junction end is altered; a read error may explain this. The chain employs TRBV29-1 and TRBJ2-1; D is possibly TRBD1 (6 bases). Germline loops: CDR1 SQVTM, CDR2 ANQGSEA. The CDR3 runs to 14 residues. In DNA, the CDR3 is TGCAGCGTCGAAGGCACAGGGACCTACAATGAGCAGTTCTTC. Translating gives CSVEGTGTYNEQFF.

The chain has TRBV14 and TRBJ2-5; TRBD1 matches at 7 bases. CDR3 length equals 14 residues. The V segment lost 4 bases and the J segment 2 bases; nucleotides outside the gene matches: 4. Germline lookup yields CDR1 SGHDN and CDR2 FVKESK. This chain's CDR3 is CASSLWTGQETQYF. DNA of the CDR3: TGTGCCAGCAGCCTCTGGACAGGACAAGAGACCCAGTACTTC.

This chain joins TRBV7-2 and TRBJ2-7; the D gene is possibly TRBD2 (6 bases). V dropped 1 base and J dropped 1 base, with 14 bases sitting between them. There are 16 residues in the CDR3. Germline CDR1 is SGHTA and CDR2 is FQGNSA. CDR3 sequence reads: CASSLDGGKGSYEQYF. The DNA of the CDR3 is TGTGCCAGCAGCTTAGATGGCGGGAAAGGGTCCTACGAGCAGTACTTC.

The chain uses TRBV6-6 and TRBJ2-7; 12 nucleotides align to TRBD1. This CDR3 region has 16 residues. Germline V CDR1 and CDR2: MNHNY, SVGAGI (reference sequence). After removal of 6 bases from V and 5 bases from J, the junction contained 11 bases not matched to a gene. The CDR3 nucleotides are TGTGCCAGCAGACCCCGTGACGGGACAGGGGGCGACGAGCAGTACTTC. Translated: CASRPRDGTGGDEQYF.

A remark on this clone: Other DNA sequences in this specimen translate into the identical CDR3. V and J are TRBV7-2 and TRBJ1-5; D gene unclear. Per germline, CDR1 SGHTA and CDR2 FQGNSA. V lost 3 bases and J 3 bases, leaving 9 bases between the germline ends. This CDR3 has 14 residues. CDR3 in DNA: TGTGCCAGCAGCTTCGGCGGAAACAATCAGCCCCAGCATTTT. Translation: CASSFGGNNQPQHF. The variable domain in full, with the rest retrieved from reference TRBV7-2 and TRBJ1-5, is GAGVSQSPSNKVTEKGKDVELRCDPISGHTALYWYRQSLGQGLEFLIYFQGNSAPDKSGLPSDRFSAERTGGSVSTLTIQRTQQEDSAVYLCASSFGGNNQPQHFGDGTRLSIL.

The V and J genes are TRBV28 and TRBJ1-3; D is unclear. Between the trimmed V and J ends, which lost 3 bases and 6 bases, there was a span of 18 bases. The CDR3 length is 16 residues. Germline lookup yields CDR1 MDHEN and CDR2 SYDVKM. CDR3 region: CASSLTLRARENTIYF. In DNA, the CDR3 is TGTGCCAGCAGTTTGACCCTTAGGGCGCGTGAAAACACCATATATTTT.

Here the CDR3 DNA reads TGTGCCAGCAGTCATATGGACAAAGCCTACGAGCAGTACTTC. It is translated as CASSHMDKAYEQYF. The chain links TRBV6-6 to TRBJ2-7; D is possibly TRBD1 (5 bases). Trimming removed 5 bases at V and 2 bases at J, with 13 bases between. Germline V gives CDR1 MNHNY, CDR2 SVGAGI (reference sequence). The CDR3 consists of 14 residues.

This chain connects TRBV5-1 to TRBJ2-5; the D call may be TRBD1 or TRBD2 (5 bases each). Germline V gene lookup returns CDR1 SGHRS and CDR2 YFSETQ. Trimming took off 6 bases at V and 5 bases at J, with 20 bases between the two ends. The CDR3 length is 15 residues. CDR3 sequence reads: CASTLGEGRVETQYF. CDR3 coding DNA: TGCGCCAGCACCCTCGGTGAGGGGCGGGTCGAGACCCAGTACTTC.

The V gene is TRBV30, the J gene TRBJ1-2, with a weak D call TRBD1 (6 bases). CDR1 GTSNPN and CDR2 SVGIG come from the germline V gene (reference sequence). V was cut by 2 bases and J by 7 bases, with 17 bases left in between. This CDR3 contains 14 residues. CDR3 loop: CAWSPLRGASGYTF. In DNA form, the CDR3 reads TGTGCCTGGAGTCCCCTCCGGGGGGCAAGTGGCTACACCTTC.

V and J are TRBV28 and TRBJ1-5; D is undetermined. Between the trimmed V and J ends, which lost 7 bases and 0 bases, there was a span of 16 bases. The germline V gene has CDR1 MDHEN and CDR2 SYDVKM. CDR3 size: 16 residues. The CDR3 region is CASTPPPQISNQPQHF. CDR3 DNA sequence: TGTGCCAGCACCCCCCCACCGCAGATTAGCAATCAGCCCCAGCATTTT. Supplemented by reference TRBV28 and TRBJ1-5, the full variable domain reads DVKVTQSSRYLVKRTGEKVFLECVQDMDHENMFWYRQDPGLGLRLIYFSYDVKMKEKGDIPEGYSVSREKKERFSLILESASTNQTSMYLCASTPPPQISNQPQHFGDGTRLSIL.

V usage is TRBV12-5 and J usage is TRBJ1-5; D uncertain. Trimming left V 6 bases short and J 0 bases short, with 15 bases between. Germline V CDR1 and CDR2: LGHNT, FRNRAP. CDR3 length: 16 residues. The CDR3 is CASGDIADFSNQPQHF. As DNA, the CDR3 is TGTGCTAGTGGAGACATTGCCGATTTTAGCAATCAGCCCCAGCATTTT.